A selection of T cell receptor beta chains follows, all from one sample in a study of Graves' ophthalmopathy and Graves' hyperthyroidism. TCRdb reprocessed the multiplex PCR reads with MiXCR, giving one entry per CDR3 protein. This sample has around 1.1 million distinct CDR3 sequences; about two fifths occur once, and the top ten carry 11%. The specimen was peripheral blood or thyroid tissue (not recorded which). The receptor source for this set is an adult man with Graves' hyperthyroidism. The CDR3 runs from the conserved cysteine through the conserved F or W. A D gene is named only where the DNA matches it firmly. Clone size, where shown, is once, few, many, or a class for clones that have expanded.

V gene	D gene	clone size	J gene	CDR3 DNA	CDR3 protein
TRBV25-1	NA	many	TRBJ1-6	TGTGCCAGCAGTGAATTGTCGGGACACGGGAATTCACCCCTCCACTTT	CASSELSGHGNSPLHF
TRBV7-9	TRBD1	many	TRBJ1-2	TGTGCCAGCAGCCCCCAACAGGGGGCAATGGGCTACACCTTC	CASSPQQGAMGYTF
TRBV7-3	NA	few	TRBJ2-7	TGTGCCAGCAGCTCACAACTAGTGGGGCCCTCCTACGAGCAGTACTTC	CASSSQLVGPSYEQYF
TRBV9	NA	many	TRBJ1-1	TGTGCCAGCAGCGTAGGGGGGGGTGCGTCCACTGAAGCTTTCTTT	CASSVGGGASTEAFF
TRBV30	NA	few	TRBJ1-2	TGTGCCTGGAGTCCATTAGGGTCCGGCTACACCTTC	CAWSPLGSGYTF
TRBV7-9	NA	NA	TRBJ1-1	TGTGCCAGCAGCTCCGACGGTGAAGCTTTCTTT	CASSSDGEAFF
TRBV29-1	NA	few	TRBJ1-2	TGCAGCGCTGGACCTCGGCTTGATGGCTACACCTTC	CSAGPRLDGYTF
TRBV29-1	NA	many	TRBJ1-1	TGCAGCGTTGACCGGACAGAAAGAACTGAAGCTTTCTTT	CSVDRTERTEAFF
TRBV2	NA	NA	TRBJ1-5	TGTGCCAGCAGTCCCCTCGGGGTGACGCTCGAGCCCCAGCATTTT	CASSPLGVTLEPQHF
TRBV7-3	NA	few	TRBJ2-5	TGTGCCAGCAGCTCCACCCGACAAGAGACCCAGTACTTC	CASSSTRQETQYF
TRBV2	NA	NA	TRBJ2-2	TGTGCCAGCAGCCTCGCCGGGAGAAGAGTTCCCGGGGAGCTGTTTTTT	CASSLAGRRVPGELFF
TRBV20-1	TRBD1	NA	TRBJ1-1	TGCAGTGCTCCCAGACAGGGGGACACTGAAGCTTTCTTT	CSAPRQGDTEAFF
TRBV7-2	NA	many	TRBJ1-4	TGTGCCAGCAGCTCAACCGGACGGGATAATGAAAAACTGTTTTTT	CASSSTGRDNEKLFF
TRBV15	NA	NA	TRBJ1-2	TGTGCCACCAGCAGAGAGGCAGGGGCTGGCTACACCTTC	CATSREAGAGYTF
TRBV5-1	TRBD1	NA	TRBJ1-5	TGCGCCAGCAGCTTGACAGGGGGCTATCAGCCCCAGCATTTT	CASSLTGGYQPQHF
TRBV2	NA	NA	TRBJ2-7	TGTGCCAGCAGTGGATCTAGAGCGAACGGCGAGCAGTACTTC	CASSGSRANGEQYF
TRBV12-3/TRBV12-4	NA	few	TRBJ2-7	TGTGCCAGCAGGTCCGACGCAGGCGAGCAGTACTTC	CASRSDAGEQYF
TRBV25-1	NA	NA	TRBJ1-6	TGTGCCAGCAGTGAGCCACAGGGACGAAATTCACCCCTCCACTTT	CASSEPQGRNSPLHF
TRBV7-2	NA	NA	TRBJ2-2	TGCGCCAGCAGCCATTTAATAGCCGGGGAGCTGTTTTTT	CASSHLIAGELFF
TRBV7-9	TRBD2	many	TRBJ2-7	TGTGCCAGCAGCTCTTTAGCGGGTCCCTACGAGCAGTACTTC	CASSSLAGPYEQYF
TRBV6-4	NA	NA	TRBJ1-2	TGTGCCAGCAGTTACGAAGGGACGATTGGGTATGGCTACACCTTC	CASSYEGTIGYGYTF
TRBV7-2	NA	many	TRBJ2-6	TGTGCCAGCAGCTACCGGACTGGGGCCAACGTCCTGACTTTC	CASSYRTGANVLTF
TRBV3-1	NA	few	TRBJ1-2	TGTGCCAGCAGCCAAGAAGGAGGGCACAGCGGCTACACCTTC	CASSQEGGHSGYTF
TRBV10-3	NA	NA	TRBJ1-5	TGTGCCAGCGAAAACCCTAGTCAGCCCCAGCATTTT	CASENPSQPQHF
TRBV7-9	NA	many	TRBJ2-5	TGTGCCAGCTCCTGGAGCTGGGAGACCCAGTACTTC	CASSWSWETQYF